This TCR beta chain was identified during a study of T cell responses to AZD1222 COVID-19 vaccine. Produced via immunoSEQ multiplex PCR; TCRdb's table is partial and in-frame only. Of about 150,000 clones detected, around 83% appear once; the ten largest clones hold less than 6%. This clone was recorded a few times. Its antigen is not identified. General study results and limits: Researchers report vaccine-associated CD4 TCRs spanning spike, with dominance at 160-218 and 743-854. White British people made up most donors, females outnumbered males, and clonal diversity was possibly underestimated.

Germline V CDR1 and CDR2: DFQATT, SNEGSKA (reference sequence). J gave up 11 bases and V 6 bases, and 7 bases lay outside the gene matches. The CDR3 has 11 residues. The V and J genes are TRBV20-1 and TRBJ2-3; TRBD2 aligns across 8 bases. The material was peripheral blood, obtained 28 days after the second AZD1222 dose. The TCR sequence derives from an adult who received the AZD1222 COVID-19 vaccine. The CDR3 region has the DNA TGCAGTGCCCCCGGGGGGGGTAAGCAGTATTTT. This encodes CSAPGGGKQYF.